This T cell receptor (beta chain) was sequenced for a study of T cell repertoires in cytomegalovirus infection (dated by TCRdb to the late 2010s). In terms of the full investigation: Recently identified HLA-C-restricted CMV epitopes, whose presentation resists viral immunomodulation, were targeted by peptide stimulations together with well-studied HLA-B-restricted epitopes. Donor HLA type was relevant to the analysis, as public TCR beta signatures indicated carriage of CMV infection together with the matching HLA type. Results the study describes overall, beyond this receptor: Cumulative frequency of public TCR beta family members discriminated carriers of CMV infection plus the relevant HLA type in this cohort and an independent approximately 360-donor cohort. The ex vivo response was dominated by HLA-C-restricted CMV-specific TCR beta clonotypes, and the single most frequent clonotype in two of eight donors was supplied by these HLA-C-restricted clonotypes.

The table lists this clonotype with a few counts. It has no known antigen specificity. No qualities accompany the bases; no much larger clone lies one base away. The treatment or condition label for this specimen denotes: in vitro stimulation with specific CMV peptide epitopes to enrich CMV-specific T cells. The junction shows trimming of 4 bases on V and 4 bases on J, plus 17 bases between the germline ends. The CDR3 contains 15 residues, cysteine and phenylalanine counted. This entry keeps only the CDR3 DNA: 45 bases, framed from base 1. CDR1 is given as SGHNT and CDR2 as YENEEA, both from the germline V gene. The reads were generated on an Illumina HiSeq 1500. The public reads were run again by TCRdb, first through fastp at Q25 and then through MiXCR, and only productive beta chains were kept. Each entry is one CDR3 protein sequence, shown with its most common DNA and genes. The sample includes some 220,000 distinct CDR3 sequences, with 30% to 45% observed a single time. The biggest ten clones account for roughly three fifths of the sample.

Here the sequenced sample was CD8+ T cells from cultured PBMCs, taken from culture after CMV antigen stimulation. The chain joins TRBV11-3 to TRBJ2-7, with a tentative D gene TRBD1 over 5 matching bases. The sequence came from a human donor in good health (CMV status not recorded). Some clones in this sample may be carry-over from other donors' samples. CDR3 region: CASSYGAGNRYEQYF. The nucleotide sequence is TGTGCCAGCAGCTATGGGGCAGGGAACCGATACGAGCAGTACTTC.